The 17 T cell receptor beta chains below come from one sample, sequenced in a study of blood T cell repertoires in COVID-19. The repertoire was sequenced with immunoSEQ multiplex PCR; TCRdb's copy has only in-frame clones and lacks some. The table lists some 150,000 clones, around nine tenths of them singletons. Sequencing was done on a sample of PBMCs or T cells enriched from blood (not recorded which). Source of these receptors: a woman aged 18-35 years who had recovered from COVID-19.

The chain uses TRBV28 and TRBJ1-6; D ambiguous. CDR3 size: 15 residues. The V gene's germline CDR1 is MDHEN and CDR2 SYDVKM. With 7 bases removed from V and 9 bases from J, the gap between germline ends came to 19 bases. This CDR3 is CASKVGSAFGSPLHF. CDR3 sequence (DNA): TGTGCCAGCAAAGTAGGAAGCGCGTTTGGTTCACCCCTCCACTTT.

The gene calls are TRBV4-1 and TRBJ1-1; D may be TRBD1 (5 bases). Germline V gene data show CDR1 as MGHRA and CDR2 as YSYEKL. This CDR3 contains 15 residues. V gave up 2 bases and J gave up 5 bases, with 15 bases separating them. CDR3 bases: TGCGCCAGCAGCCAATTCGCAGGGATTGGGACTGAAGCTTTCTTT. It yields the protein CASSQFAGIGTEAFF.

J is TRBJ2-5 and V is TRBV5-1, with D maybe TRBD1 (5 bases). Germline assignment: CDR1 SGHRS and CDR2 YFSETQ. The CDR3 is 15 residues long. V lost 0 bases and J 4 bases, leaving 13 bases between the germline ends. The chain's CDR3 is CASSLVGQRGETQYF. The CDR3, as DNA: TGCGCCAGCAGCTTGGTGGGGCAGCGAGGAGAGACCCAGTACTTC.

This clone was seen once. This sequence joins TRBV9 and TRBJ2-3; D is possibly TRBD2 (6 bases). The CDR3 covers 15 residues. V lost 2 bases and J lost 2, with 12 bases in between. Germline V lookup: CDR1 SGDLS, CDR2 YYNGEE. The CDR3 region has the DNA TGTGCCAGCAGCGTCGGAGGGCGGTACACAGATACGCAGTATTTT. It encodes CASSVGGRYTDTQYF. Complete variable domain (other parts from reference TRBV9 and TRBJ2-3): DSGVTQTPKHLITATGQRVTLRCSPRSGDLSVYWYQQSLDQGLQFLIQYYNGEERAKGNILERFSAQQFPDLHSELNLSSLELGDSALYFCASSVGGRYTDTQYFGPGTRLTVL.

The genes are TRBV12-5 and TRBJ2-7; 14 bases line up with TRBD2. The ends lost 10 bases at V and 0 bases at J; junction bases unmatched: 11. This CDR3 is 17 amino acids long. Germline V gene data show CDR1 as LGHNT and CDR2 as FRNRAP. This chain's CDR3 is CANQAGLAGASSYEQYF. The CDR3 DNA follows: TGTGCTAATCAGGCGGGACTAGCGGGAGCAAGCTCCTACGAGCAGTACTTC.

DNA of the CDR3: TGTGCCAGCAGTTTAACGACCGGCGGTCAGCCCCAGCATTTT. Translated: CASSLTTGGQPQHF. V and J are TRBV27 and TRBJ1-5; no definite D call. CDR3 length equals 14 residues. Germline CDR1 reads MNHEY; CDR2 reads SMNVEV (reference sequence). Deletions cut 2 bases from V and 6 bases from J, with 11 bases between.

The gene calls are TRBV5-1 and TRBJ2-3; the match to TRBD1 covers 11 bases. The CDR3 sequence is 16 residues long. V was pared by 0 bases and J by 4 bases, with 4 bases of the junction left unmatched. Germline V gene lookup returns CDR1 SGHRS and CDR2 YFSETQ. The CDR3 DNA follows: TGCGCCAGCAGCTTGGGGGACAGGGGGTACGCAGATACGCAGTATTTT. It encodes CASSLGDRGYADTQYF.

This chain uses TRBV5-1 with TRBJ1-1, with D unclear. CDR1 is SGHRS, CDR2 YFSETQ, per germline. CDR3 length equals 15 residues. V was shortened by 0 bases and J by 5 bases, with 14 bases between the two germline ends. CDR3 residues: CASSLDTGWGTEAFF. The CDR3 DNA is TGCGCCAGCAGCTTGGATACGGGGTGGGGAACTGAAGCTTTCTTT. The full variable domain, rest sourced from reference TRBV5-1 and TRBJ1-1, is KAGVTQTPRYLIKTRGQQVTLSCSPISGHRSVSWYQQTPGQGLQFLFEYFSETQRNKGNFPGRFSGRQFSNSRSEMNVSTLELGDSALYLCASSLDTGWGTEAFFGQGTRLTVV.

CDR3 nucleotide sequence: TGTGCCAGCAGCAACACAGGAGTCTTTAACACTGAAGCTTTCTTT. This sequence encodes CASSNTGVFNTEAFF. This chain uses TRBV5-4 with TRBJ1-1; D perhaps matches TRBD1 (5 bases). From germline, CDR1 is SGHNT and CDR2 YYREEE (reference sequence). The V end lost 4 bases, the J end lost 2 bases, and 15 bases lay between the germline ends. The CDR3 totals 15 residues.

The rearrangement joins TRBV9 to TRBJ2-3, with 9 bases matching TRBD1. This CDR3 has 17 residues. V shed 0 bases and J 4 bases; nucleotides not matched to a gene: 9. Germline V gene sequence: CDR1 SGDLS, CDR2 YYNGEE. This CDR3 is CASSVGMGQGTSDTQYF. As DNA, the CDR3 is TGTGCCAGCAGCGTAGGGATGGGACAGGGTACGTCAGATACGCAGTATTTT.

The V gene is TRBV27, the J gene TRBJ2-3; D remains unclear. The length of the CDR3 is 16 residues. Germline V gives CDR1 MNHEY, CDR2 SMNVEV (reference sequence). With 2 bases removed from V and 1 base from J, the gap between germline ends came to 13 bases. CDR3 sequence (DNA): TGTGCCAGCAGTTTAATCGGTTTCGCTGGCACAGATACGCAGTATTTT. This codes for CASSLIGFAGTDTQYF.

Note on this clone: The junction differs from germline at one of its ends, possibly a read error. CDR3: CASSRLAGEGEQYF. The CDR3 nucleotides are TGTGCTAGCAGCCGTCTAGCGGGAGAGGGCGAGCAGTACTTC. J is TRBJ2-7 and V is TRBV7-7; 10 nucleotides line up with TRBD2. The CDR3 runs 14 residues. Germline loops: CDR1 SSHAT, CDR2 FNYEAQ (reference sequence).

The genes are TRBV6-6 and TRBJ1-4; a weak D match, TRBD1 (5 bases). The CDR3 is 13 amino acids. Looked up from germline, CDR1 is MNHNY and CDR2 is SVGAGI (reference sequence). Trimming removed 2 bases at V and 7 bases at J, with 8 bases between. The CDR3 DNA follows: TGTGCCAGCAGTTACCGACAGCTTGAAAAACTGTTTTTT. It specifies CASSYRQLEKLFF.

The chain couples TRBV27 to TRBJ2-7, with D possibly being TRBD1 (6 bases). Trimming took off 6 bases at V and 2 bases at J, with 17 bases between the two ends. This CDR3 spans 15 amino acids. Germline CDR1 and CDR2: MNHEY and SMNVEV (reference sequence). The CDR3 spells CASRPAGTSTYEQYF. CDR3 DNA sequence: TGTGCCAGCAGGCCGGCCGGGACAAGCACCTACGAGCAGTACTTC.

This chain joins TRBV6-5 and TRBJ1-3; 7 bases map to TRBD1. Per germline, CDR1 MNHEY and CDR2 SVGAGI. J lost 0 bases, V lost 8 bases, and 7 bases had no gene match. This CDR3 has 15 residues. The CDR3 here is CASARDSNSGNTIYF. In DNA, the CDR3 is TGTGCCAGCGCAAGGGACAGTAACTCTGGAAACACCATATATTTT.

The chain is built from TRBV27 and TRBJ2-7; TRBD2 agrees at 11 bases. The CDR3 is 15 residues long. Trimming removed 8 bases from V and 0 bases from J; junction bases left unmatched: 6. Germline CDR1 reads MNHEY; CDR2 reads SMNVEV (reference sequence). CDR3 protein: CASRKTSGGSYEQYF. The CDR3 DNA follows: TGTGCCAGCCGTAAAACTAGCGGGGGCTCCTACGAGCAGTACTTC.

CDR3: CASGGLSYEQYF. CDR3 nucleotide sequence: TGTGCCAGCGGGGGACTATCCTACGAGCAGTACTTC. This chain joins TRBV2 and TRBJ2-7; TRBD2 matches at 7 bases. This CDR3 is built from 12 residues. The germline V gene has CDR1 SNHLY and CDR2 FYNNEI. The trim removed 8 bases at V and 1 base at J, leaving 2 bases unmatched.